Only a few counts were recorded for the clone carrying this TCR beta chain. Its specificity is not known. TCR beta cDNA libraries included unique molecular identifiers. From approximately 0.95 to 9.8 million T cells, about 500,000 cDNA molecules were obtained. TCRdb itself ran the PCR reads through MiXCR, one entry per CDR3 protein. This sample has more than 450,000 distinct CDR3 sequences; under 40% occur once, and the top ten carry 4.5% to 7.5%. The data were obtained in a study of post-analysis software for immune sequencing data. Findings and limits, study-wide: The authors found that F measure strongly co-clustered same-batch samples.

The sequence came from a girl between 2 and 17 years old with multiple sclerosis. What was sequenced was blood.

The CDR3 region is CASSVVTGYTEAFF. Written as DNA, the CDR3 is TGTGCCAGCAGCGTGGTAACAGGGTACACTGAAGCTTTCTTT. The V gene is TRBV9, the J gene TRBJ1-1, with a tentative D call TRBD1 (6 bases). The V gene's germline CDR1 is SGDLS and CDR2 YYNGEE. The CDR3 runs 14 residues. Trimming removed 2 bases at V and 3 bases at J, with 11 bases between.